The sequence of this T cell receptor (beta chain) was determined in a study of OX40 agonist ivuxolimab in advanced cancers. Assay used: immunoSEQ multiplex PCR; TCRdb lists only in-frame clones, some missing. The sample has roughly 70,000 clones, more than 75% seen once; the top ten hold 0.6% to 0.8%. A note on this clone: Other DNA sequences in the same sample also yield this CDR3.

V shed 4 bases and J shed 1 base, with 9 bases lying between them. The CDR3 is 14 residues long. Germline V gene data show CDR1 as SGHTA and CDR2 as FQGNSA. The chain joins TRBV7-2 to TRBJ2-3; D possibly corresponds to TRBD2 (5 bases). The sequence was collected from an adult with an advanced solid tumor such as melanoma, head and neck, liver or kidney cancer. The sample in question was CD4+ or CD8+ T cells sorted from blood, obtained in a trial of the OX40 agonist ivuxolimab. DNA for the CDR3: TGTGCCAGCAGCTGGACCGGGGGCACAGATACGCAGTATTTT. This translates into CASSWTGGTDTQYF.